This T cell receptor (beta chain) was identified in a study of cytomegalovirus exposure and HLA in healthy donors. Points from the study as a whole: Prior analysis indicated that the majority of TCR beta V segments exhibited productivity approximately 87% or approximately 30% of the time. A later analysis found most CMV-associated TCR beta chains apparently HLA-restricted. CMV antigen specificity of three CMV-associated chains was confirmed in vitro.

The PCR had 60 Vbeta and 13 Jbeta primers. TCRdb keeps only in-frame clones here, not all; method: immunoSEQ multiplex PCR. Of 95,000 to 150,000 clones in the sample, about 78% were seen once. Germline CDR1 is SGHRS and CDR2 is YFSETQ. The J segment lost 2 bases and the V segment lost 1 base, leaving 6 bases of the junction unmatched. The CDR3 covers 16 residues. In regard to this clone: What it binds is unknown.

The sequencing sample was made of PBMCs. The J gene is TRBJ2-5, the V gene TRBV5-1; TRBD2 matches 9 bases. This TCR was recovered from a woman in her forties in good health and CMV-seropositive. The CDR3 is CASSLMAGGNQETQYF. CDR3 in DNA: TGCGCCAGCAGCTTGATGGCGGGGGGGAATCAAGAGACCCAGTACTTC.